The TCR beta chain under discussion was sequenced for a study of T cells in narcolepsy. General study points: Healthy controls reportedly lacked the autoreactive clonotypes serially found in patients' blood.

The CDR3 consists of 15 residues. V was pared by 4 bases and J by 0 bases, with 3 bases of the junction left unmatched. Germline assignment: CDR1 MGHRA and CDR2 YSYEKL. With respect to this clone: Its antigen remains unidentified.

Method: immunoSEQ multiplex PCR; TCRdb's copy keeps in-frame clones and lacks some. This table holds about 27,000 clones, about four fifths found once. Sequenced input: CD45RA- memory CD4+ T cells from PBMCs. This chain links TRBV4-1 with TRBJ2-7, with 10 bases that match TRBD1. This TCR came from a human donor with narcolepsy. This CDR3 reads CASSLRDRGSYEQYF. Written as DNA, the CDR3 is TGCGCCAGCAGCCTTAGGGACAGGGGCTCCTACGAGCAGTACTTC.